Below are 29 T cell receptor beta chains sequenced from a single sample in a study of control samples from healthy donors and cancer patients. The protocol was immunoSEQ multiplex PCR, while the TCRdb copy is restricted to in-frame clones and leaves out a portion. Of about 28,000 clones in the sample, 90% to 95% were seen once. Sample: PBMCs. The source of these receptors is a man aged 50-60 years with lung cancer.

The CDR3 DNA sequence: TGTGCCAGCAGCCAAGTTCCCGGGCCCTATTCACCCCTCCACTTT. This translates into CASSQVPGPYSPLHF. V and J are TRBV3-1 (or the pseudogene TRBV3-2) and TRBJ1-6; D is ambiguous. Germline V gives CDR1 LGHDT, CDR2 YNNKEL (reference sequence). This CDR3 region has 15 residues. V was pared by 1 base and J by 8 bases, with 12 bases between.

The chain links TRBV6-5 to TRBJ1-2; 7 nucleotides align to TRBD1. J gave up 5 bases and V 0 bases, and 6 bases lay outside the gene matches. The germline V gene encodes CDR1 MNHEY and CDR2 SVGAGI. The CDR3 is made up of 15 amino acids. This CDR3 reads CASSYSGQYRYGYTF. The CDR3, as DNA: TGTGCCAGCAGTTACTCGGGACAGTACCGGTATGGCTACACCTTC.

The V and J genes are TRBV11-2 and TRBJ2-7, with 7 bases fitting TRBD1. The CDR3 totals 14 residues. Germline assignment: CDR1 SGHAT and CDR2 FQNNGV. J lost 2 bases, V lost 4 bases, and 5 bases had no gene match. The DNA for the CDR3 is TGTGCCAGCAGCTCGCGGACAGGAGCCTACGAGCAGTACTTC. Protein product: CASSSRTGAYEQYF.

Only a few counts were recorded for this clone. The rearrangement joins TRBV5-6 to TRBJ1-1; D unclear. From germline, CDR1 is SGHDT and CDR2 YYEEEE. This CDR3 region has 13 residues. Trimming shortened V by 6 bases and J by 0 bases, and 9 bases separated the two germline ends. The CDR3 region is CASTRGMNTEAFF. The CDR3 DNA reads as TGTGCCAGCACCCGAGGGATGAACACTGAAGCTTTCTTT.

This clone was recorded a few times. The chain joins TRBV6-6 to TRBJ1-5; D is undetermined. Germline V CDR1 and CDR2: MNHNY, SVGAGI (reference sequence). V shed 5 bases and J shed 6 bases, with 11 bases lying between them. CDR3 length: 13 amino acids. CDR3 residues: CASSLNRIQPQHF. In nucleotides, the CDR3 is TGTGCCAGCAGTCTAAATCGAATTCAGCCCCAGCATTTT.

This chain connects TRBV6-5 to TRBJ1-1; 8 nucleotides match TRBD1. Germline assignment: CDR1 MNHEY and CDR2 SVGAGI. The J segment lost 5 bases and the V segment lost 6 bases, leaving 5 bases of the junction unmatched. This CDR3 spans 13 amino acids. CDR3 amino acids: CASSRQGKTEAFF. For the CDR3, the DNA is TGTGCCAGCAGCAGACAGGGGAAGACTGAAGCTTTCTTT.

CDR3 protein: CATSRVGGQGYTTNEKLFF. The CDR3, as DNA: TGTGCCACCAGCAGAGTTGGGGGACAGGGCTACACAACTAATGAAAAACTGTTTTTT. The J gene is TRBJ1-4, the V gene TRBV15; TRBD1 matches at 9 bases. This CDR3 has 19 amino acids. V shed 1 base, J shed 0 bases, and the junction held 9 bases outside the gene matches. Germline CDR1 is LNHNV and CDR2 is YYDKDF (reference sequence).

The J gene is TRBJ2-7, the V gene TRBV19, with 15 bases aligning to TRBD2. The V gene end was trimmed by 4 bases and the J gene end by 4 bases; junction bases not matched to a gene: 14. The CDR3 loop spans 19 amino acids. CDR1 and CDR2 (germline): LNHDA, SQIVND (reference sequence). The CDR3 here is CASSRKGLAGGQSRYEQYF. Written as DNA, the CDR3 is TGTGCCAGTAGTAGAAAGGGACTAGCGGGGGGACAGAGCCGTTACGAGCAGTACTTC. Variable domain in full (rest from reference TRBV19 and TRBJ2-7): DGGITQSPKYLFRKEGQNVTLSCEQNLNHDAMYWYRQDPGQGLRLIYYSQIVNDFQKGDIAEGYSVSREKKESFPLTVTSAQKNPTAFYLCASSRKGLAGGQSRYEQYFGPGTRLTVT.

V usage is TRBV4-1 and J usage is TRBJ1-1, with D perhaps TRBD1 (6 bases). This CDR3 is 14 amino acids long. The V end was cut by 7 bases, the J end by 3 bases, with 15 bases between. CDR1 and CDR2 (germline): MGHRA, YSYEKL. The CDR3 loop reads CASTHGAGDTEAFF. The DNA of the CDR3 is TGCGCCAGCACCCACGGGGCAGGGGACACTGAAGCTTTCTTT.

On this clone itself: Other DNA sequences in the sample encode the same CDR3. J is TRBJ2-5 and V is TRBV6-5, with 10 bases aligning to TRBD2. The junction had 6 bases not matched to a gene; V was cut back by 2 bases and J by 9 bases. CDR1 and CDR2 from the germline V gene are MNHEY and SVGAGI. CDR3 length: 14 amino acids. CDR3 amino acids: CASSYRQRGGAQYF. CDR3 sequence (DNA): TGTGCCAGCAGTTACCGTCAGCGGGGGGGGGCCCAGTACTTC.

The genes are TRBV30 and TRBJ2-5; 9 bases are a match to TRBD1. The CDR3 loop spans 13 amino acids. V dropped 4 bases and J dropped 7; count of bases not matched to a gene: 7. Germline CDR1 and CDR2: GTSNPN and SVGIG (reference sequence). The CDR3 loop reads CAWKGQGLGTQYF. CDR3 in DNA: TGTGCCTGGAAGGGACAGGGCTTAGGGACCCAGTACTTC.

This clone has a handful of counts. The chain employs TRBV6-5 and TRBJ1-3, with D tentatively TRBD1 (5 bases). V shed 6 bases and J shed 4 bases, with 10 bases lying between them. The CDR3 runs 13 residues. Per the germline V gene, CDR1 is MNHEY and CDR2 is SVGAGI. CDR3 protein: CASSRERGNTIYF. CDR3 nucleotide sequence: TGTGCCAGCAGCAGGGAAAGAGGAAACACCATATATTTT.

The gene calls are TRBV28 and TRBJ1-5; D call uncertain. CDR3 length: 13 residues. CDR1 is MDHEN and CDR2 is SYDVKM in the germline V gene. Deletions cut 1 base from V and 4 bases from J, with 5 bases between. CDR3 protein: CASSLSGNQPQHF. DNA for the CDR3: TGTGCCAGCAGTTTATCCGGGAATCAGCCCCAGCATTTT. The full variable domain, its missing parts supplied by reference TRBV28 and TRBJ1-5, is DVKVTQSSRYLVKRTGEKVFLECVQDMDHENMFWYRQDPGLGLRLIYFSYDVKMKEKGDIPEGYSVSREKKERFSLILESASTNQTSMYLCASSLSGNQPQHFGDGTRLSIL.

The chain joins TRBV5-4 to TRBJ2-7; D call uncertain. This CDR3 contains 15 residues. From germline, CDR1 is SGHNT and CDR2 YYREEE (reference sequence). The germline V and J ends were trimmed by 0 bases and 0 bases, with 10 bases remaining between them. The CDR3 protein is CASSLGRMSSYEQYF. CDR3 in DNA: TGTGCCAGCAGCTTGGGCAGGATGAGCTCCTACGAGCAGTACTTC.

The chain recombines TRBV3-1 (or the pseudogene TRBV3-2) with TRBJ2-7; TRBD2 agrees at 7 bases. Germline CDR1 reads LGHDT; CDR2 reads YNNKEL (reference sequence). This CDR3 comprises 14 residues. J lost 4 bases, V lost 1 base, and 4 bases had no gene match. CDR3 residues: CASSQGPGGYEQYF. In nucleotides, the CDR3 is TGTGCCAGCAGCCAAGGCCCGGGGGGATACGAGCAGTACTTC.

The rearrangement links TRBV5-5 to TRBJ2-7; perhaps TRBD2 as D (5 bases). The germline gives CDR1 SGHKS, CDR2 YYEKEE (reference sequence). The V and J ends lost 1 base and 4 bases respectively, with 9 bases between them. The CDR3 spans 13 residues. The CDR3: CASSLPPGYEQYF. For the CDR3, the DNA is TGTGCCAGCAGCTTGCCCCCGGGATACGAGCAGTACTTC.

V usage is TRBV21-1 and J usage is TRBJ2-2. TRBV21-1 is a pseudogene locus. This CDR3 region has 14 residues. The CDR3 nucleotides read TGTGCCAGCAGCACACCCGCGAACACCGGGGAGCTGTTTTTT. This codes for CASSTPANTGELFF.

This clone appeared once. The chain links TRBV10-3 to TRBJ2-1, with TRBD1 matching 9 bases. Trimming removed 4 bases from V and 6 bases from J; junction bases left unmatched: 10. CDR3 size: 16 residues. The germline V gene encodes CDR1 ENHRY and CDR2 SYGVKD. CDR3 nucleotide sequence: TGTGCCATCAGTGGAACAGGGGGCTCCACCGTCAATGAGCAGTTCTTC. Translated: CAISGTGGSTVNEQFF.

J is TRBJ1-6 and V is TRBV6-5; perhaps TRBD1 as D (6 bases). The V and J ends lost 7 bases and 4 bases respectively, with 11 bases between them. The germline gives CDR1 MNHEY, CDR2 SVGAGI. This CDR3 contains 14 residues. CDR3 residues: CASTKDSYNSPLHF. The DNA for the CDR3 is TGTGCCAGCACCAAGGACAGTTATAATTCACCCCTCCACTTT.

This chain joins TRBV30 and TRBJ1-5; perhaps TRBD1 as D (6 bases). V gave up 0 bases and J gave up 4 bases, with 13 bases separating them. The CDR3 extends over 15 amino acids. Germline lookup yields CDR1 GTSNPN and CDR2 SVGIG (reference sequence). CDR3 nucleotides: TGTGCCTGGAGTGTAGGGCAGGGGCCTAATCAGCCCCAGCATTTT. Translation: CAWSVGQGPNQPQHF.

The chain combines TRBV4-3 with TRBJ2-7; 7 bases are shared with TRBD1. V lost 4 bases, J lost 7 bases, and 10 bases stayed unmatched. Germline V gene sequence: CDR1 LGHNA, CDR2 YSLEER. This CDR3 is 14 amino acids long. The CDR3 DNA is TGCGCCAGCAGCCGATTGACAGGGTCGGATGAGCAGTACTTC. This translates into CASSRLTGSDEQYF.

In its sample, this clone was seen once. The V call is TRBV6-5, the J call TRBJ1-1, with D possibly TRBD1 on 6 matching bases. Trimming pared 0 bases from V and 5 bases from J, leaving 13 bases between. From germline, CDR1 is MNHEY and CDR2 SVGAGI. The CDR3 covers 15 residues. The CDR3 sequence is CASSYSSTGSTEAFF. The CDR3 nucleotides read TGTGCCAGCAGTTACTCCTCTACAGGGAGTACTGAAGCTTTCTTT.

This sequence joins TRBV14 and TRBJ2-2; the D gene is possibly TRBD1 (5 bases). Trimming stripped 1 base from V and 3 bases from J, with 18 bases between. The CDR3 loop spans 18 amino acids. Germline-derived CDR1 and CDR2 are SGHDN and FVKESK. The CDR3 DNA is TGTGCCAGCAGCCAAGTTTATGGGGCCTCAGACCACACCGGGGAGCTGTTTTTT. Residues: CASSQVYGASDHTGELFF.

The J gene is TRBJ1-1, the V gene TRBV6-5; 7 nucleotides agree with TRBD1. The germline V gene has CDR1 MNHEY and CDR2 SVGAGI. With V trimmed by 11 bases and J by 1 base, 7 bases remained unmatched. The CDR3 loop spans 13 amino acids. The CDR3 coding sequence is TGTGCCGACAACGACAGGGCGAACACTGAAGCTTTCTTT. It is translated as CADNDRANTEAFF.

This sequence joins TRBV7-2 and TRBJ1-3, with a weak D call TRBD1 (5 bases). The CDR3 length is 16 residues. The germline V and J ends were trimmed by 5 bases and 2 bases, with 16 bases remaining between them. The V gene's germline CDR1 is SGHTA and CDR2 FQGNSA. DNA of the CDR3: TGTGCCAGCAGCCGCGAGGCAGGGTTTACTGGAAACACCATATATTTT. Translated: CASSREAGFTGNTIYF.

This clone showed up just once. The CDR3 spells CASSPRTSGGPSFGELFF. DNA of the CDR3: TGTGCCAGCAGTCCCCGGACTAGCGGGGGCCCATCCTTCGGGGAGCTGTTTTTT. This chain connects TRBV6-6 to TRBJ2-2; 13 bases are shared with TRBD2. With V trimmed by 5 bases and J by 7 bases, 13 bases remained unmatched. The germline gives CDR1 MNHNY, CDR2 SVGAGI (reference sequence). This CDR3 is built from 18 residues.

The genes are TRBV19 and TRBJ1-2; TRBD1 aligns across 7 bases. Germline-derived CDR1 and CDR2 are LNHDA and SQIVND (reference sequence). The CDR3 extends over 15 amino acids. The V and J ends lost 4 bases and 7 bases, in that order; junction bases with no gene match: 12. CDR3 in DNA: TGTGCCAGTAGTAGACAGGGCTCCTCCTCGAGTGGCTACACCTTC. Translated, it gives CASSRQGSSSSGYTF.

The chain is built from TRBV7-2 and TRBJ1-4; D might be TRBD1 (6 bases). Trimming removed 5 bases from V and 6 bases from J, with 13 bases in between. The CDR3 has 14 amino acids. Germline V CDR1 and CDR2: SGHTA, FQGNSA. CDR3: CASSPQGTHEKLFF. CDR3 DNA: TGTGCCAGCAGCCCTCAGGGGACTCATGAAAAACTGTTTTTT.

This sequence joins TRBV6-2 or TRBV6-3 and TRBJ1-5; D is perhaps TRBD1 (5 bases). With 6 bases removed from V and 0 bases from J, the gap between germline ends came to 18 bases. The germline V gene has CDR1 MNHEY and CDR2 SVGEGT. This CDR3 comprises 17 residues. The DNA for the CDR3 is TGTGCCAGCAGCTTAAGACAGTCGTCCTATAGCAATCAGCCCCAGCATTTT. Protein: CASSLRQSSYSNQPQHF.